Included here is one TCR beta chain sequence, with context. The antigen is not known. Mismatch repair deficiency was confirmed in all patients, by PCR or immunohistochemistry. The assay was immunoSEQ multiplex PCR, and TCRdb's table has in-frame clones only and misses some. Seen here are around 40,000 clones, approximately 84% observed once, and the top ten hold around 4.2%. The data stem from a study of PD-1 blockade in mismatch repair-deficient tumors. Across the whole study: Patients had 12 mismatch repair-deficient cancer types, all previously treated and progressing. The study, taken as a whole, reports: Tumor-resident clones, often undetectable pretreatment in blood, expanded then contracted after pembrolizumab.

The CDR3 has 15 amino acids. Germline V gene lookup returns CDR1 KGHSH and CDR2 LQKENI. The junction had 10 bases not matched to a gene; V was cut back by 7 bases and J by 8 bases. The chain is built from TRBV18 and TRBJ2-2; 10 nucleotides align to TRBD2. The receptor was derived from an adult with mismatch repair-deficient cancer. The input for sequencing was peripheral blood, taken around 75 weeks after starting pembrolizumab. The CDR3 nucleotides are TGTGCCAGCTTAGGCGGACTAGCGGCGCTTGGGGAGCTGTTTTTT. The encoded protein is CASLGGLAALGELFF.